This T cell receptor beta chain was sequenced during a study of T cell repertoires in cytomegalovirus infection. Background on the study: Public TCR beta signatures were indicative of both CMV infection and a matching HLA type.

Study results and limitations: HLA-C-restricted CMV-specific TCR beta clonotypes were dominant in the ex vivo response. Carriers of CMV plus the relevant HLA were identified by cumulative public TCR beta family frequency.

TCRdb itself ran the reads through MiXCR, one entry per CDR3 protein. Found here are approximately 550,000 distinct CDR3 sequences, 15% to 20% of them singletons; the top ten hold more than 20%. CDR1 is MGHRA and CDR2 is YSYEKL in the germline V gene. Unmatched junction bases numbered 7, after V lost 4 bases and J lost 5 bases. This CDR3 has 15 residues. This clonotype was seen repeatedly, ten times or more. Its antigen is not known. Sequences were obtained from CD8+ T cells from PBMCs. The sequence derives from a human donor in good health (CMV status not recorded). Some clones in this sample may be carry-over from other donors' samples. The chain carries TRBV4-1 and TRBJ1-1; 10 bases are shared with TRBD1. CDR3 region: CASSPGQGMGTEAFF. The CDR3 nucleotides read TGCGCCAGCAGCCCGGGACAGGGGATGGGTACTGAAGCTTTCTTT.